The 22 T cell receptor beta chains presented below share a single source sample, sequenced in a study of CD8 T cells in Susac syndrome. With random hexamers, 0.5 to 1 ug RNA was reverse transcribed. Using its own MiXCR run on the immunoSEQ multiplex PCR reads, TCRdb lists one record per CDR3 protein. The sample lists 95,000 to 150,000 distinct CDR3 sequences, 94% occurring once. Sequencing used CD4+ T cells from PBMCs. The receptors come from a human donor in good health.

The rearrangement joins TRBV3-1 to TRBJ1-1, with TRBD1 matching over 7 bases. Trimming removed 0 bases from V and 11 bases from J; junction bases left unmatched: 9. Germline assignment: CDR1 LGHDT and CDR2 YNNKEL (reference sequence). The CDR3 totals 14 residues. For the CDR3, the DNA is TGTGCCAGCAGCCAAGATTTGAGGGGGCGCACGGCTTTCTTT. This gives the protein CASSQDLRGRTAFF.

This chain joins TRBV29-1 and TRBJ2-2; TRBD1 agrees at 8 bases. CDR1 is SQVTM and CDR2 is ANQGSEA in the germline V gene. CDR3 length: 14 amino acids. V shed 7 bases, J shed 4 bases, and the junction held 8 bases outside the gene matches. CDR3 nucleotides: TGCAGCGCGAAATTGACAGGGGTCACCGGGGAGCTGTTTTTT. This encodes CSAKLTGVTGELFF.

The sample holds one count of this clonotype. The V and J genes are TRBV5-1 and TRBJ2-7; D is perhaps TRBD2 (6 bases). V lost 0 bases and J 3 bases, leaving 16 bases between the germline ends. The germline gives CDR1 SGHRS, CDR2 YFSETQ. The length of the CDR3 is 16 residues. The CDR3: CASSLAGGDLNYEQYF. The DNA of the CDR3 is TGCGCCAGCAGCTTGGCCGGCGGGGACCTTAACTACGAGCAGTACTTC.

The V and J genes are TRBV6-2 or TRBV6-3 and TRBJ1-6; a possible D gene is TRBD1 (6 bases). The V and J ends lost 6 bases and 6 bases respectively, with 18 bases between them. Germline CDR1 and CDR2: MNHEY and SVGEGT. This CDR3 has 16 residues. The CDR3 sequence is CASRQTPTGGNSPLHF. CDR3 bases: TGTGCCAGCAGGCAAACACCGACAGGCGGTAATTCACCCCTCCACTTT.

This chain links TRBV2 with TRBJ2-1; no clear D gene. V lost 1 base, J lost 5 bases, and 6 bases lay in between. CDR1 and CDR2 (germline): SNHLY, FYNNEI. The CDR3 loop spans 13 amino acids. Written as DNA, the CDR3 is TGTGCCAGCAGTGAAGTCGATCACAATGAGCAGTTCTTC. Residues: CASSEVDHNEQFF.

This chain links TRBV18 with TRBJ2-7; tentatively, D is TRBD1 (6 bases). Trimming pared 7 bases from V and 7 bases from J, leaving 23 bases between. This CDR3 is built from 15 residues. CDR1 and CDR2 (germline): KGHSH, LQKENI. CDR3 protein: CASFIRSIPQGEQYF. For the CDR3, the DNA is TGTGCCAGCTTCATCCGTTCGATACCCCAGGGGGAGCAGTACTTC.

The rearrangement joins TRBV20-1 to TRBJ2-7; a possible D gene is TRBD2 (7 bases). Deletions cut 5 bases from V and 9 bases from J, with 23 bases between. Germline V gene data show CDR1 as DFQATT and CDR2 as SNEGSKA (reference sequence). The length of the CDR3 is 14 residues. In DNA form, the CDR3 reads TGCAGTGCTGGAGGGCTAGCGGAAGGAGGGGGGCAGTACTTC. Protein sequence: CSAGGLAEGGGQYF.

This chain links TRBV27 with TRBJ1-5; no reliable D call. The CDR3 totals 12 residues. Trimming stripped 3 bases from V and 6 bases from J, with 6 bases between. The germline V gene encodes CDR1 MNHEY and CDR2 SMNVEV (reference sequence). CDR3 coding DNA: TGTGCCAGCAGTTTCCCGGGTCAGCCCCAGCATTTT. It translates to CASSFPGQPQHF.

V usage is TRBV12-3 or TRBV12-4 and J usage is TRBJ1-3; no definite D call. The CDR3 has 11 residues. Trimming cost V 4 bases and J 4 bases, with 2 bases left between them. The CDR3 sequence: CASSWGNTIYF. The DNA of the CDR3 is TGTGCCAGCAGTTGGGGAAACACCATATATTTT.

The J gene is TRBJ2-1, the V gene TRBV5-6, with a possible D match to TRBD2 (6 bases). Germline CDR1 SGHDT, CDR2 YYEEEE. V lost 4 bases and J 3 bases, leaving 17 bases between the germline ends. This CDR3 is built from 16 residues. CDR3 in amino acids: CASSRYSGTLYNEQFF. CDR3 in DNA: TGTGCCAGCAGCCGGTATAGCGGAACCCTCTACAATGAGCAGTTCTTC.

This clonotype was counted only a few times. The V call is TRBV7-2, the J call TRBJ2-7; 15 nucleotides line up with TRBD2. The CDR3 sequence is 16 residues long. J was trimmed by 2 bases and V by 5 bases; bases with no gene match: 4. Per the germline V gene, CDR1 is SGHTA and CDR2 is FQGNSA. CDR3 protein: CASSQGLAGGTYEQYF. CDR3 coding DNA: TGTGCCAGCAGCCAAGGACTAGCGGGAGGGACCTACGAGCAGTACTTC.

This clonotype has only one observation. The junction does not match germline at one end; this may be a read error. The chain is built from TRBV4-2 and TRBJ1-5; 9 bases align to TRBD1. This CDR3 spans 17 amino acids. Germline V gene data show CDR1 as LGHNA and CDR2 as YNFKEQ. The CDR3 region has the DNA TGTGCCAGCAGCCAAGTTGGACAGGGGTTTAGCGATCAGCCCCAGCATTTT. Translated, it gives CASSQVGQGFSDQPQHF.

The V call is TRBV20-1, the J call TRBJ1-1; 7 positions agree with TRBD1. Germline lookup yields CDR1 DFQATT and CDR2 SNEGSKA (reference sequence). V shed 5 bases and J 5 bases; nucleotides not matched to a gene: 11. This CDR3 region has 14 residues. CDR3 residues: CSAGAGRGETEAFF. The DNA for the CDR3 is TGCAGTGCTGGGGCAGGCAGGGGGGAGACTGAAGCTTTCTTT.

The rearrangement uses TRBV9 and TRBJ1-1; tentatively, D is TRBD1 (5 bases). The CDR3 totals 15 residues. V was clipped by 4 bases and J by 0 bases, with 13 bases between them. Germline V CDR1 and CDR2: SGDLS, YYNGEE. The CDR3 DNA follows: TGTGCCAGCAGCTCCTCCAGGGAGATGAACACTGAAGCTTTCTTT. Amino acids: CASSSSREMNTEAFF.

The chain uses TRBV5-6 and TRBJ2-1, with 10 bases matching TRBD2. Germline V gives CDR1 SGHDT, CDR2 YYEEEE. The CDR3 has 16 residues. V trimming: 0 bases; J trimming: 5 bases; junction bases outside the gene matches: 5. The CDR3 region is CASSLEGLAGDNEQFF. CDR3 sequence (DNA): TGTGCCAGCAGCTTGGAAGGGCTAGCGGGAGACAATGAGCAGTTCTTC.

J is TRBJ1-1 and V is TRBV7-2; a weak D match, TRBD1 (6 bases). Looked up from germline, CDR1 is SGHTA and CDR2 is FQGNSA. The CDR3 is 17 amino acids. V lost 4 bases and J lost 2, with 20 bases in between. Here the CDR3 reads CASSSPYGGGPNTEAFF. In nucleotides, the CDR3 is TGTGCCAGCAGCTCGCCTTATGGAGGGGGGCCCAACACTGAAGCTTTCTTT.

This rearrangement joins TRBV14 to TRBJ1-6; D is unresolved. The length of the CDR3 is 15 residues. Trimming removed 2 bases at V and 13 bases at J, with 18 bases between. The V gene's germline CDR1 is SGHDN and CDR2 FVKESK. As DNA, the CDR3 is TGTGCCAGCAGCCAACTTACCGCGGTCCCATGGCCCCTCCACTTT. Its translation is CASSQLTAVPWPLHF.

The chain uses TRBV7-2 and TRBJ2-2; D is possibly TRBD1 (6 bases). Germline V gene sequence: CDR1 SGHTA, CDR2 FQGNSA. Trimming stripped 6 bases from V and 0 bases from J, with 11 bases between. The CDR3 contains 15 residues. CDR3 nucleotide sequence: TGTGCCAGCAGATCGGACAGTTCGAACACCGGGGAGCTGTTTTTT. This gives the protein CASRSDSSNTGELFF.

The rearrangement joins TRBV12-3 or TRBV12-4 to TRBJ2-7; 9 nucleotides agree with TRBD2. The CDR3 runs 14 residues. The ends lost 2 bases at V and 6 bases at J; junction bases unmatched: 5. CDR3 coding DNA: TGTGCCAGCAGTTTACAGCGGGAGGCGAGCGAGCAGTACTTC. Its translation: CASSLQREASEQYF.

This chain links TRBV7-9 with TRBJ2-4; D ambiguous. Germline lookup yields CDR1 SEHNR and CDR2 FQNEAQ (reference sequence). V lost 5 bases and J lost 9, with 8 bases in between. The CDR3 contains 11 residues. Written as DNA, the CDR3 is TGTGCCAGCAGCGCCCGGGTCATTCAGTACTTC. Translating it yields CASSARVIQYF.

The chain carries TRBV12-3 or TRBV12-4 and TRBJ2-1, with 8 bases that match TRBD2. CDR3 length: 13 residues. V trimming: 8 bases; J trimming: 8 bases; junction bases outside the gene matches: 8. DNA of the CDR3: TGTGCCAGCGGGAACGGGAGGGGAGATGAGCAGTTCTTC. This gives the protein CASGNGRGDEQFF.

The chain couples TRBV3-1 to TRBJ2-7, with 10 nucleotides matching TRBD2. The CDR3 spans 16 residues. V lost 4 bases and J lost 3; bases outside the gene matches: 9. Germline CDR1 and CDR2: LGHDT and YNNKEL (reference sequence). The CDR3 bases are TGTGCCAGCAGCCCCGGACTAGCGGTGAAAGGCTACGAGCAGTACTTC. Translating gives CASSPGLAVKGYEQYF.